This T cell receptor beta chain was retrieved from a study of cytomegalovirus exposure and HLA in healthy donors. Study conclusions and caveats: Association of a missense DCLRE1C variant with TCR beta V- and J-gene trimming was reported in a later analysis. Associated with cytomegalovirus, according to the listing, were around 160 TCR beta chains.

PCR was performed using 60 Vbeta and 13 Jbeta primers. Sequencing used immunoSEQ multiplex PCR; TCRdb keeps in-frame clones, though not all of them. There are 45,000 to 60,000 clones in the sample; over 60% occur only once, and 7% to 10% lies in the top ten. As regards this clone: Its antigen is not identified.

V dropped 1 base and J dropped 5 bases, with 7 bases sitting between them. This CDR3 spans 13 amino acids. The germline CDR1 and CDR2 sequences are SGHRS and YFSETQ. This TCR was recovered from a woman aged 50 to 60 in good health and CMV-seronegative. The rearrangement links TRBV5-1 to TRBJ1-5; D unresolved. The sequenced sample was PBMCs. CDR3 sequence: CASSLSTDQPQHF. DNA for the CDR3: TGCGCCAGCAGCTTGAGTACGGATCAGCCCCAGCATTTT.